These 27 T cell receptor beta chains share one sample of origin, sequenced in a study of long-term antiretroviral therapy in people with HIV (dated by TCRdb to 2021 to 2024). The immunoSEQ hsTCRB v3.0 assay was used at survey level resolution to sequence the TRB variable region. TCRdb holds this immuneACCESS table with in-frame rearrangements only. Some clones are missing; in checked studies, unresolved V genes explain under half, and the rest has no known cause. Here the sample has over 10,000 clones; about 80% occur a single time. The leading ten clones occupy less than 15% of the sample. The sequencing here drew on unsorted PBMCs, taken around 3.1 years before starting antiretroviral therapy. The receptors stem from a middle-aged man with HIV.

The chain links TRBV19 to TRBJ1-1; D perhaps matches TRBD1 (5 bases). The V end was cut by 1 base, the J end by 2 bases, with 8 bases between. The CDR3 is 14 residues long. CDR1 LNHDA and CDR2 SQIVND come from the germline V gene (reference sequence). The chain's CDR3 is CASSIGQSNTEAFF. The CDR3 bases are TGTGCCAGTAGTATAGGACAGAGTAACACTGAAGCTTTCTTT.

This chain links TRBV7-2 with TRBJ1-1; no reliable D call. V was clipped by 10 bases and J by 7 bases, with 28 bases between them. The CDR3 sequence is 16 residues long. Germline assignment: CDR1 SGHTA and CDR2 FQGNSA. CDR3: CATNDAPYSLKGEAFF. The CDR3 DNA reads TGTGCCACCAACGACGCCCCGTACAGCCTAAAGGGTGAAGCTTTCTTT.

The V and J genes are TRBV10-3 and TRBJ2-7; 10 nucleotides agree with TRBD2. With V trimmed by 0 bases and J by 6 bases, 5 bases remained unmatched. The CDR3 length is 15 residues. CDR1 and CDR2 from the germline V gene are ENHRY and SYGVKD. The DNA of the CDR3 is TGTGCCATCAGTGAGTCGAGACTAGCGGGTACCGAGCAGTACTTC. It encodes CAISESRLAGTEQYF.

This chain connects TRBV5-6 to TRBJ1-2; 11 bases fit TRBD1. This CDR3 has 16 residues. CDR1 and CDR2 from the germline V gene are SGHDT and YYEEEE. The ends lost 0 bases at V and 2 bases at J; junction bases unmatched: 3. CDR3 in amino acids: CASSLVGDRGNYGYTF. The CDR3 nucleotides read TGTGCCAGCAGCTTGGTAGGGGACAGGGGGAACTATGGCTACACCTTC.

This chain connects TRBV4-3 to TRBJ1-2; D may be TRBD1 (6 bases). CDR1 and CDR2 (germline): LGHNA, YSLEER. The V gene lost 0 bases and the J gene lost 8 bases, with 22 bases spanning the gap. CDR3 length equals 17 residues. The CDR3 is CASSQDLSAGDILGYTF. The CDR3 coding sequence is TGCGCCAGCAGCCAAGATCTGTCGGCAGGGGACATTTTAGGCTACACCTTC.

A few counts support this clone. The rearrangement links TRBV6-1 to TRBJ1-3, with a tentative D call TRBD1 (6 bases). The CDR3 has 15 residues. Germline values: CDR1 MNHNS, CDR2 SASEGT. The V and J ends lost 5 bases and 2 bases respectively, with 13 bases between them. The CDR3 loop reads CASSNREGPGNTIYF. The DNA for the CDR3 is TGTGCCAGCAGTAACAGGGAAGGGCCTGGAAACACCATATATTTT.

The chain has TRBV7-8 and TRBJ1-4; 11 bases are shared with TRBD1. The ends lost 5 bases at V and 8 bases at J; junction bases unmatched: 13. The germline V gene has CDR1 SGHVS and CDR2 FQNEAQ. The CDR3 is made up of 17 amino acids. The CDR3 region has the DNA TGTGCCAGCAGCCTAGGAGGACAGGGGGCTATCGGCGAAAAACTGTTTTTT. Its translation is CASSLGGQGAIGEKLFF.

The CDR3 DNA reads as TGTGCCAGCAGCGTAGCGGGAGGTCGGTGGGTAGAGACCCAGTACTTC. Translating it yields CASSVAGGRWVETQYF. The chain couples TRBV9 to TRBJ2-5; 7 bases fit TRBD2. There are 16 residues in the CDR3. Germline V gives CDR1 SGDLS, CDR2 YYNGEE. V lost 0 bases, J lost 4 bases, and 9 bases stayed unmatched.

This sequence joins TRBV28 and TRBJ1-1; D is uncertain. CDR3 length: 13 residues. The germline V gene encodes CDR1 MDHEN and CDR2 SYDVKM. The V gene lost 5 bases and the J gene lost 7 bases, with 14 bases spanning the gap. This CDR3 is CASSPGRTLEAFF. In DNA form, the CDR3 reads TGTGCCAGCAGTCCCGGACGTACACTTGAAGCTTTCTTT.

This clone was seen a few times. The chain recombines TRBV10-3 with TRBJ2-2; no firm D call. The germline V gene encodes CDR1 ENHRY and CDR2 SYGVKD. Trimming pared 5 bases from V and 2 bases from J, leaving 3 bases between. This CDR3 spans 12 amino acids. CDR3 in amino acids: CAISQNTGELFF. CDR3 sequence (DNA): TGTGCCATCAGTCAAAACACCGGGGAGCTGTTTTTT.

The chain joins TRBV14 to TRBJ2-7; the D call may be TRBD1 or TRBD2 (5 bases each). Germline assignment: CDR1 SGHDN and CDR2 FVKESK. This CDR3 contains 15 residues. V gave up 8 bases and J gave up 3 bases, with 20 bases separating them. The CDR3 reads CASSGLGVPLYEQYF. DNA of the CDR3: TGTGCCAGCTCAGGACTGGGGGTACCCCTCTACGAGCAGTACTTC.

This clone occurred once. The chain joins TRBV10-3 to TRBJ2-5; D ambiguous. The CDR3 covers 12 residues. V lost 8 bases and J lost 5, with 12 bases in between. Germline CDR1 ENHRY, CDR2 SYGVKD. The CDR3 DNA follows: TGTGCCATCTCATACGGCGCGGAGACCCAGTACTTC. This encodes CAISYGAETQYF.

The chain links TRBV6-5 to TRBJ1-2; 7 nucleotides line up with TRBD1. The CDR3 runs 13 residues. The germline V gene encodes CDR1 MNHEY and CDR2 SVGAGI. With V trimmed by 6 bases and J by 4 bases, 5 bases remained unmatched. For the CDR3, the DNA is TGTGCCAGCAGCTTTGACAGGGCCTATGGCTACACCTTC. It yields the protein CASSFDRAYGYTF.

The sample holds a few counts of this clone. The chain links TRBV28 to TRBJ2-7; 8 positions agree with TRBD1. The CDR3 runs to 17 residues. Germline trimming cut 2 bases from V and 3 bases from J; bases unmatched to any gene: 12. Looked up from germline, CDR1 is MDHEN and CDR2 is SYDVKM. The CDR3 spells CASSLAELQGAHYEQYF. The CDR3 region has the DNA TGTGCCAGCAGTTTAGCAGAACTTCAGGGGGCACACTACGAGCAGTACTTC.

The chain has TRBV5-1 and TRBJ1-1, with TRBD1 as a possible D gene (6 bases). Germline V gene sequence: CDR1 SGHRS, CDR2 YFSETQ. The CDR3 has 15 residues. The V gene lost 4 bases and the J gene lost 3 bases, with 16 bases spanning the gap. The CDR3 sequence is CASSRMTGTDTEAFF. CDR3 sequence (DNA): TGCGCCAGCAGCCGCATGACAGGAACCGACACTGAAGCTTTCTTT.

The gene calls are TRBV14 and TRBJ1-2; 9 bases agree with TRBD1. CDR1 is SGHDN, CDR2 FVKESK, per germline. The CDR3 consists of 14 residues. The V and J ends lost 5 bases and 5 bases, in that order; junction bases with no gene match: 6. For the CDR3, the DNA is TGTGCCAGCAGCGCCGGGACAGGGATATATGGCTACACCTTC. Protein: CASSAGTGIYGYTF.

This clone was seen once. The chain joins TRBV6-5 to TRBJ2-7; a possible D gene is TRBD1 (6 bases). The CDR3 is 15 amino acids. The germline gives CDR1 MNHEY, CDR2 SVGAGI. V was cut by 6 bases and J by 3 bases, with 18 bases left in between. The CDR3 is CASSRYGTPDYEQYF. The CDR3 DNA reads as TGTGCCAGCAGCAGATACGGGACACCCGACTACGAGCAGTACTTC.

The genes are TRBV25-1 and TRBJ2-2, with D unclear. The CDR3 spans 14 residues. V lost 4 bases and J 2 bases, leaving 8 bases between the germline ends. Per the germline V gene, CDR1 is MGHDK and CDR2 is SYGVNS. CDR3 in DNA: TGTGCCAGCAGTGTAATAGCCAACACCGGGGAGCTGTTTTTT. Translated: CASSVIANTGELFF.

The V gene is TRBV2, the J gene TRBJ1-2; D may be TRBD1 (5 bases). The CDR3 has 13 amino acids. Trimming took 3 bases from V and 2 from J, leaving 7 bases between them. The germline CDR1 and CDR2 sequences are SNHLY and FYNNEI. This CDR3 is CASSEQGNYGYTF. CDR3 bases: TGTGCCAGCAGTGAGCAGGGCAACTATGGCTACACCTTC.

This chain connects TRBV28 to TRBJ2-3; D gene unclear. Germline V lookup: CDR1 MDHEN, CDR2 SYDVKM. There are 14 residues in the CDR3. V gave up 3 bases and J gave up 4 bases, with 11 bases separating them. The CDR3, as DNA: TGTGCCAGCAGTTTCCCAGACTCGGCAGATACGCAGTATTTT. Protein product: CASSFPDSADTQYF.

This clone has more than one count but fewer than ten. This sequence joins TRBV7-8 and TRBJ2-7, with a tentative D call TRBD2 (7 bases). The CDR3 spans 15 residues. Germline CDR1 is SGHVS and CDR2 is FQNEAQ. Trimming took 5 bases from V and 6 from J, leaving 20 bases between them. The CDR3 DNA follows: TGTGCCAGCAGCCCTGCGGCGGGAGAAGGGGGCGAGCAGTACTTC. This sequence encodes CASSPAAGEGGEQYF.

The gene calls are TRBV7-9 and TRBJ2-7, with D uncertain. The CDR3 has 14 amino acids. V lost 5 bases and J lost 2, with 13 bases in between. Looked up from germline, CDR1 is SEHNR and CDR2 is FQNEAQ (reference sequence). Here the CDR3 DNA reads TGTGCCAGCAGCCAAAAACAGCAAACCTACGAGCAGTACTTC. This sequence encodes CASSQKQQTYEQYF.

The chain combines TRBV18 with TRBJ1-5, with no clear D. The V and J ends lost 2 bases and 3 bases respectively, with 8 bases between them. CDR1 and CDR2 from the germline V gene are KGHSH and LQKENI. CDR3 length: 14 amino acids. The DNA of the CDR3 is TGTGCCAGCTCACCAGAGAAGCCCAATCAGCCCCAGCATTTT. Translation: CASSPEKPNQPQHF.

V gene TRBV7-2 combines with J gene TRBJ2-1; TRBD2 aligns across 7 bases. The CDR3 runs 15 residues. Germline-derived CDR1 and CDR2 are SGHTA and FQGNSA. V gave up 5 bases and J gave up 2 bases; unmatched junction bases: 6. CDR3 sequence reads: CASSGAGVAYNEQFF. CDR3 coding DNA: TGTGCCAGCAGCGGCGCGGGAGTAGCCTACAATGAGCAGTTCTTC. Filled out from reference TRBV7-2 and TRBJ2-1, the complete variable domain reads GAGVSQSPSNKVTEKGKDVELRCDPISGHTALYWYRQSLGQGLEFLIYFQGNSAPDKSGLPSDRFSAERTGGSVSTLTIQRTQQEDSAVYLCASSGAGVAYNEQFFGPGTRLTVL.

The chain links TRBV4-3 to TRBJ2-1; TRBD2 aligns across 7 bases. The ends lost 1 base at V and 8 bases at J; junction bases unmatched: 14. The CDR3 is 17 residues long. The germline gives CDR1 LGHNA, CDR2 YSLEER. This CDR3 reads CASSQGRGGSPVDEQFF. CDR3 sequence (DNA): TGCGCCAGCAGCCAAGGGAGGGGCGGGAGCCCTGTGGATGAGCAGTTCTTC.

The rearrangement uses TRBV28 and TRBJ2-1; D is uncertain. This CDR3 has 12 residues. Germline assignment: CDR1 MDHEN and CDR2 SYDVKM. V shed 2 bases and J shed 9 bases, with 8 bases lying between them. CDR3 residues: CASSLLATEQFF. Here the CDR3 DNA reads TGTGCCAGCAGTTTACTCGCTACTGAGCAGTTCTTC. The variable domain in full, with the rest retrieved from reference TRBV28 and TRBJ2-1, is DVKVTQSSRYLVKRTGEKVFLECVQDMDHENMFWYRQDPGLGLRLIYFSYDVKMKEKGDIPEGYSVSREKKERFSLILESASTNQTSMYLCASSLLATEQFFGPGTRLTVL.

The gene calls are TRBV18 and TRBJ2-1, with no clear D. CDR3 length: 17 residues. Trimming took off 5 bases at V and 0 bases at J, with 17 bases between the two ends. Germline CDR1 and CDR2: KGHSH and LQKENI. The DNA for the CDR3 is TGTGCCAGCTCAAGGGTTCCAGCGCAGGTCTCCTACAATGAGCAGTTCTTC. It codes for CASSRVPAQVSYNEQFF.